Listed below are T cell receptor beta chains from one sample, sequenced in a study of cytotoxic CD8 clonotypes in ibrutinib-treated CLL. Here immunoSEQ multiplex PCR was the method, and the copy in TCRdb shows in-frame clones only, minus some. This sample has around 130,000 clones, with 84% found just once. This specimen was PBMCs, taken after 24 months of ibrutinib treatment. The receptors were gathered from a human donor with chronic lymphocytic leukemia. The CDR3 runs from the conserved cysteine through the conserved F or W. D genes are given only for firm matches. The size of a clone is reported for some rows only, either as once, few or many, or as a class for expanded clones.

J | V | D | size | DNA | CDR3
TRBJ1-6 | TRBV7-2 | NA | NA | TGTGCCAGCAGCTTAAGAGGGACTGAGTCACCCCTCCACTTT | CASSLRGTESPLHF
TRBJ1-4 | TRBV2 | NA | NA | TGTGCCAGCAATAAAGACGGCTTAGATACACTGTTTTTT | CASNKDGLDTLFF
TRBJ2-7 | TRBV6-5 | NA | NA | TGTGCCAGCACTTACCCGGGACGGGCCTACGAGCAGTACTTC | CASTYPGRAYEQYF
TRBJ1-4 | TRBV4-3 | NA | once | TGCGCCAGCAGCCAAGATTCGGGCCTACGGGGGGAAAAACTGTTTTTT | CASSQDSGLRGEKLFF
TRBJ2-7 | TRBV9 | TRBD2 | NA | TGTGCCAGCAGCGGACTAGCGGGGGGCTCCTCCTACGAGCAGTACTTC | CASSGLAGGSSYEQYF
TRBJ2-5 | TRBV18 | NA | NA | TGTGCCAGCTCACCATCTAGCCAAGAGACCCAGTACTTC | CASSPSSQETQYF
TRBJ1-2 | TRBV27 | NA | NA | TGTGCCAGCAGCCCAAGGGGGGGGGCCTATGGCTACACCTTC | CASSPRGGAYGYTF
TRBJ1-6 | TRBV27 | TRBD1 | NA | TGTGCCAGCACAACAAACCGACCAAGACAGGGACGGGGGAATTCACCCCTCCACTTT | CASTTNRPRQGRGNSPLHF
TRBJ2-5 | TRBV7-2 | TRBD2 | once | TGTGCCAGCAGCTTATGGCGGGGGGGCAAGGAGACCCAGTACTTC | CASSLWRGGKETQYF
TRBJ2-7 | TRBV6-6 | NA | NA | TGTGCCAGCACCTCTGACAGATCCTACGAGCAGTACTTC | CASTSDRSYEQYF
TRBJ2-5 | TRBV19 | NA | NA | TGTGCCAGTAGTATAACGGTCCGGTCCCAAGAGACCCAGTACTTC | CASSITVRSQETQYF
TRBJ1-3 | TRBV28 | NA | NA | TGTGCCAGCAGTCCAGACAGCCTCTCTGGAAACACCATATATTTT | CASSPDSLSGNTIYF
TRBJ1-1 | TRBV19 | NA | NA | TGTGCCAGTAGTAACGAGGCCCTTGGTATGAACACTGAAGCTTTCTTT | CASSNEALGMNTEAFF
TRBJ1-2 | TRBV10-3 | NA | NA | TGTGCCACCACTCCCGACGAAAGCTATGGCTACACCTTC | CATTPDESYGYTF
TRBJ1-3 | TRBV30 | TRBD1 | few | TGTGCCTTTCGACAGGGTTATTCGTCTGGAAACACCATATATTTT | CAFRQGYSSGNTIYF
TRBJ2-1 | TRBV7-3 | TRBD1 | NA | TGTGCCAGCAGTGCACAGGGGGGTAGCGATGAGCAGTTCTTC | CASSAQGGSDEQFF
TRBJ2-7 | TRBV7-2 | NA | NA | TGTGCCAGCAGCGCGGGCCGGAACTACGAGCAGTACTTC | CASSAGRNYEQYF
TRBJ2-5 | TRBV12-5 | NA | NA | TGTGCTAGTGGTTTGGTGTCCGGGGGTGGTGAGACCCAGTACTTC | CASGLVSGGGETQYF
TRBJ2-2 | TRBV4-1 | NA | NA | TGCGCCAGCAGCCAAGATCGCCCACAGGGTCCGAACACCGGGGAGCTGTTTTTT | CASSQDRPQGPNTGELFF
TRBJ1-1 | TRBV6-4 | TRBD1 | once | TGTGCCAGCAGTGTCTATATCCGGTGGACAGGGGGGCGTACTGAAGCTTTCTTT | CASSVYIRWTGGRTEAFF
TRBJ1-5 | TRBV5-5 | TRBD1 | few | TGTGCCAGCAGCTTGGCCGTGGGACAGGGGCTTCAGCCCCAGCATTTT | CASSLAVGQGLQPQHF
TRBJ2-7 | TRBV29-1 | NA | NA | TGCAGCGTTGGGGGGGCCTACGAGCAGTACTTC | CSVGGAYEQYF
TRBJ2-7 | TRBV5-4 | NA | NA | TGTGCCAGCAGCTTGGTAGCAGGGAAACCCCTCGAGCAGTACTTC | CASSLVAGKPLEQYF
TRBJ2-7 | TRBV7-8 | NA | few | TGTGCCAGCAGCCCAAAACCGGGTCCCTTCTCCTACGAGCAGTACTTC | CASSPKPGPFSYEQYF
TRBJ2-6 | TRBV7-2 | NA | NA | TGTGCCAGCAGCTTAACTGGGGCCAACGTCCTGACTTTC | CASSLTGANVLTF
TRBJ2-3 | TRBV5-1 | NA | NA | TGCGCCAGCAGACAAGGACCAACGGATACGCAGTATTTT | CASRQGPTDTQYF
TRBJ2-5 | TRBV5-1 | TRBD1 | NA | TGCGCCAGCAGCTTGGGACAGGGGCCCACCCAAGAGACCCAGTACTTC | CASSLGQGPTQETQYF
TRBJ2-7 | TRBV19 | TRBD2 | once | TGTGCCAGTAGTATTAATTTTGCGGGGGACGAGCAGTACTTC | CASSINFAGDEQYF
TRBJ1-2 | TRBV15 | TRBD1 | few | TGTGCCACCAGCAGCCGGGACAGGGATGGCTACACCTTC | CATSSRDRDGYTF
TRBJ2-3 | TRBV19 | TRBD2 | few | TGTGCCAGTAGTCCTGGGGGGACTAGCGTCCGGTATTTT | CASSPGGTSVRYF
TRBJ1-1 | TRBV9 | TRBD1 | NA | TGTGCCAGCAGCGTAGCAATGACAGGGTCCGTGAACACTGAAGCTTTCTTT | CASSVAMTGSVNTEAFF
TRBJ2-2 | TRBV7-2 | TRBD2 | NA | TGTGCCAGCACTAGCGGGGGTTCCACCGGGGAGCTGTTTTTT | CASTSGGSTGELFF
TRBJ2-3 | TRBV18 | NA | NA | TGTGCCAGCTCACCTTATCGGGGGGCTGGCACAGATACGCAGTATTTT | CASSPYRGAGTDTQYF
TRBJ2-1 | TRBV11-3 | TRBD2 | NA | TGTGCCAGCAGCCCCTTCGGGGGGGCATCCTACAATGAGCAGTTCTTC | CASSPFGGASYNEQFF
TRBJ1-1 | TRBV6-5 | NA | NA | TGTGCCAGCAGTTACTCCGGGAACATGAACACTGAAGCTTTCTTT | CASSYSGNMNTEAFF
TRBJ2-7 | TRBV5-8 | NA | NA | TGTGCCAGCAGCAACAAGTACGAGCAGTACTTC | CASSNKYEQYF
TRBJ1-6 | TRBV6-1 | NA | NA | TGTGCCAGCAGTGATGGCAGGGGCTCCTATAATTCACCCCTCCACTTT | CASSDGRGSYNSPLHF
TRBJ2-5 | TRBV25-1 | TRBD1 | NA | TGTGCCAGCAGTCCCGGGACAGGGGGTACGGAGACCCAGTACTTC | CASSPGTGGTETQYF
TRBJ1-5 | TRBV6-1 | TRBD1 | NA | TGTGCCAGCAGCAGGGGGGGTAGCAATCAGCCCCAGCATTTT | CASSRGGSNQPQHF
TRBJ2-7 | TRBV29-1 | NA | NA | TGCAGCGTAAGGACACAATCCTACGAGCAGTACTTC | CSVRTQSYEQYF
TRBJ1-6 | TRBV11-2 | NA | NA | TGTGCCAGCAGCCAATCACGGGGAGGGGGAGTTTCACCCCTCCACTTT | CASSQSRGGGVSPLHF
TRBJ2-7 | TRBV19 | TRBD1 | NA | TGTGCCACCTCGCTACAGGGGTCGTACTACGAGCAGTACTTC | CATSLQGSYYEQYF
TRBJ2-1 | TRBV7-3 | TRBD2 | NA | TGTGCCAGCAGCTTAGGGATAGCGGGGGATGAGCAGTTCTTC | CASSLGIAGDEQFF
TRBJ2-1 | TRBV25-1 | NA | NA | TGTGCCAGCAGTGAACTTGGGGGTGGGGGCTCCTACAATGAGCAGTTCTTC | CASSELGGGGSYNEQFF
TRBJ1-4 | TRBV5-1 | NA | NA | TGCGCCAGCAGCTTGGGGCGACCAACTAATGAAAAACTGTTTTTT | CASSLGRPTNEKLFF
TRBJ1-1 | TRBV5-6 | TRBD1 | NA | TGTGCCAGCAGCTTGGGACAGGGTACCACTGAAGCTTTCTTT | CASSLGQGTTEAFF
TRBJ2-3 | TRBV10-1 | NA | NA | TGCGCCAGCAGTGAGTCGGATCGACAGTTTGCCACGCAGTATTTT | CASSESDRQFATQYF
TRBJ2-7 | TRBV5-6 | TRBD1 | NA | TGTGCCAGCAGCCCCACAGGGGTCTCATACGAGCAGTACTTC | CASSPTGVSYEQYF
TRBJ2-5 | TRBV18 | TRBD1 | once | TGTGCCAGCTCGCGAGACAGGGGGAAGGAGACCCAGTACTTC | CASSRDRGKETQYF
TRBJ1-1 | TRBV28 | TRBD1 | NA | TGTGCCACTCAGGGGGCAGGAGAGGCTTTCTTT | CATQGAGEAFF
TRBJ1-5 | TRBV10-3 | NA | few | TGTGCCATCAGGCAGGGGTTCAATCAGCCCCAGCATTTT | CAIRQGFNQPQHF
TRBJ1-1 | TRBV7-2 | TRBD1 | NA | TGTGCCAGCAGCTTAATCCAGGGGGGCACTGAAGCTTTCTTT | CASSLIQGGTEAFF
TRBJ2-3 | TRBV9 | TRBD2 | NA | TGTGCCAGCAGCTCCCGTATAGCGGGGGGGTACTCAGATACGCAGTATTTT | CASSSRIAGGYSDTQYF
TRBJ2-6 | TRBV5-4 | NA | NA | TGTGCCAGCAGCATGACAGTTTCCTCTGGGGCCAACGTCCTGACTTTC | CASSMTVSSGANVLTF
TRBJ2-7 | TRBV28 | TRBD1 | NA | TGTGCCAGCAGTTGGACAGGGGAGCAGTACTTC | CASSWTGEQYF
TRBJ1-2 | TRBV19 | NA | NA | TGTGCCAGTAGTATAGATGGGAGGAATGGCTACACCTTC | CASSIDGRNGYTF
TRBJ2-5 | TRBV5-1 | NA | NA | TGCGCCAGCAGCCCGGAGGGGAGGGAGACCCAGTACTTC | CASSPEGRETQYF